The clone carrying this TCR beta chain was detected many times. The antigen remains undetermined. This sample was included in a study of T cells in Graves' hyperthyroidism and ophthalmopathy. General study points: Ophthalmopathy stood apart from stable hyperthyroidism in a 13 V-J model.

The CDR3 runs 13 residues. The V gene's germline CDR1 is SGHRS and CDR2 YFSETQ. With 7 bases removed from V and 12 bases from J, the gap between germline ends came to 20 bases. Under 3 months was the duration of disease in ophthalmopathy patients, who also had a Clinical Activity Score of at least 3 and a NOSPECS grade of at least 4. Uncontrolled infection, other autoimmune disease, pregnancy or lactation excluded patients. Every diagnosis used clinical symptoms, serum thyroxine and TRAb, thyroid ultrasound and orbital computed tomography. RNA transcripts yielded amplified TCR beta CDR3 regions. First-round RT-PCR targeting the TCR CDR3 was performed with the HTBI primer set. TCRdb processed the multiplex PCR reads anew with MiXCR; each CDR3 protein has one entry. The table records about 400,000 distinct CDR3 sequences, around 15% of them present only once.

The rearrangement links TRBV5-1 to TRBJ2-1; no reliable D call. What was sequenced was blood. The TCR sequence derives from a woman aged 55-69 years with Graves' ophthalmopathy. The CDR3 DNA is TGCGCCAGCTCCACTGGGGTAGAGAGTTGGCAGTTCTTC. Translating gives CASSTGVESWQFF.